This T cell receptor beta chain was sequenced in a study of beta chain features in type 1 diabetes. Germline CDR1 is MDHEN and CDR2 is SYDVKM. The CDR3 has 14 amino acids. Between the trimmed V and J ends, which lost 4 bases and 2 bases, there was a span of 9 bases. The investigators reverse transcribed all of the isolated RNA, so they sequenced expressed TCRB transcripts. TCRdb's copy holds only in-frame clones and misses some; the assay was immunoSEQ multiplex PCR. The sample shows 970,000 or so clones, 15% to 20% of them seen only once. Sequenced sample: naive CD4+ T cells from blood. This sequence originates from a woman aged 18-35 years in good health. V usage is TRBV28 and J usage is TRBJ1-5; D not resolved. CDR3 in amino acids: CASSSSLRNQPQHF. In DNA form, the CDR3 reads TGTGCCAGCAGTTCATCGCTCCGCAATCAGCCCCAGCATTTT.